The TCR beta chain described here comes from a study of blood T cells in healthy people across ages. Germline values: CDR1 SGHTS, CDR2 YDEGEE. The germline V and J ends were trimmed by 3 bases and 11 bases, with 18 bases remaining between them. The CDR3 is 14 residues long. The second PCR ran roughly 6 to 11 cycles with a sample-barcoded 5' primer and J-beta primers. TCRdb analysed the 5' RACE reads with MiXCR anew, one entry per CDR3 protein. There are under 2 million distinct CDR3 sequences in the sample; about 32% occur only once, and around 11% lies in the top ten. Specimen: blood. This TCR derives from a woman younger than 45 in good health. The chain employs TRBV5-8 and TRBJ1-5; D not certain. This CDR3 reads CASSSRDGIMTQHF. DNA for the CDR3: TGTGCCAGCAGCTCTCGCGACGGGATAATGACCCAGCATTTT.